This T cell receptor (beta chain) was identified during a study of blood T cell repertoires in COVID-19. As for the study in general: Samples of COVID-19 (acute and convalescent) were obtained from the United States, Italy and Spain. PBMCs, B-cell-depleted T cells, or T cells were the source of the cDNA or gDNA that made up the material.

This table comes from immunoSEQ multiplex PCR, and its TCRdb copy is limited to in-frame clones, with some not included. Of about 40,000 clones listed, around nine tenths are singletons. In germline, CDR1 is SGDLS, CDR2 YYNGEE. The CDR3 totals 17 residues. V lost 0 bases and J lost 3, with 18 bases in between. Sequenced: peripheral blood. The source of this sequence is a human donor in a cohort sampled during active COVID-19. This chain connects TRBV9 to TRBJ1-1; TRBD1 might be the D (5 bases). CDR3 coding DNA: TGTGCCAGCAGCGTAGGCCAGGGAGTTGGGGGGGACACTGAAGCTTTCTTT. It specifies CASSVGQGVGGDTEAFF. The entire variable domain, with the rest obtained from reference TRBV9 and TRBJ1-1, is as follows: DSGVTQTPKHLITATGQRVTLRCSPRSGDLSVYWYQQSLDQGLQFLIQYYNGEERAKGNILERFSAQQFPDLHSELNLSSLELGDSALYFCASSVGQGVGGDTEAFFGQGTRLTVV.